The source of this T cell receptor beta chain is a study of blood T cell repertoires in COVID-19. The CDR3 is 15 residues long. The V gene end was trimmed by 3 bases and the J gene end by 4 bases; junction bases not matched to a gene: 6. Germline CDR1 LGHNA, CDR2 YSLEER. Sequencing used immunoSEQ multiplex PCR; TCRdb keeps in-frame clones, though not all of them. The sample has under 150,000 clones; approximately 81% are singletons. The V call is TRBV4-3, the J call TRBJ1-2; 9 bases are a match to TRBD1. The receptor comes from a man aged 40-55 years with acute or convalescent COVID-19. Sequencing used peripheral blood. Written as DNA, the CDR3 is TGCGCCAGCAGCCAGGGTAGGACAGGGGCCTATGGCTACACCTTC. Translating gives CASSQGRTGAYGYTF.